The rows below give T cell receptor beta chains drawn from one sample of a study of blood T cell repertoires in COVID-19. Generated by immunoSEQ multiplex PCR, the TCRdb table keeps only in-frame clones and is missing some. This sample has roughly 84,000 clones, with over 70% found just once. Sequenced: peripheral blood. These receptors came from a woman between 45 and 65 years old with acute or convalescent COVID-19. Both conserved end residues are part of each CDR3. D genes are given only for firm matches. Clone size appears in some rows only: once, few, many, or a class for an expanded clone.

CDR3,DNA,size,J,V,D
CASSWDSGAETQYF,TGTGCCAGCAGCTGGGATAGCGGGGCGGAGACCCAGTACTTC,.,TRBJ2-5,TRBV7-7,TRBD2
CASSEPPGSGELFF,TGTGCCAGCAGTGAACCCCCGGGAAGCGGGGAGCTGTTTTTT,.,TRBJ2-2,TRBV2,.
CASVHRVITEAFF,TGTGCCAGTGTTCACAGGGTTATCACTGAAGCTTTCTTT,.,TRBJ1-1,TRBV21-1,.
CASSPAGTGRYGYTF,TGTGCCAGCAGCCCGGCTGGGACAGGACGGTATGGCTACACCTTC,.,TRBJ1-2,TRBV7-2,TRBD1
CASSQSSQYSNQPQHF,TGTGCCAGCAGCCAATCGTCCCAGTATAGCAATCAGCCCCAGCATTTT,.,TRBJ1-5,TRBV16,.
CASSGLSAAQPQHF,TGTGCCAGCAGTGGTTTGTCTGCGGCTCAGCCCCAGCATTTT,.,TRBJ1-5,TRBV2,.
CASSQFGQDYEQYF,TGTGCCAGCAGTCAATTCGGACAGGACTACGAGCAGTACTTC,few,TRBJ2-7,TRBV27,TRBD1
CAWSGTGFQPQHF,TGTGCCTGGTCCGGGACAGGGTTTCAGCCCCAGCATTTT,.,TRBJ1-5,TRBV30,TRBD1
CASSVAGELFSPLHF,TGTGCCAGCAGCGTAGCAGGGGAGCTCTTTTCACCCCTCCACTTT,.,TRBJ1-6,TRBV9,.
CASSYSQLNTGELFF,TGTGCCAGCAGTTACTCGCAGTTGAACACCGGGGAGCTGTTTTTT,.,TRBJ2-2,TRBV6-5,.
CAGRREGRGELFF,TGTGCCGGTCGCAGGGAGGGGCGCGGGGAGCTGTTTTTT,.,TRBJ2-2,TRBV28,TRBD2
CASSLSVTSGGSSYNEQFF,TGTGCCAGCAGCTTGAGTGTAACTAGCGGGGGGAGCTCCTACAATGAGCAGTTCTTC,.,TRBJ2-1,TRBV5-6,TRBD2
CASSQAPSGVGELFF,TGTGCCAGCAGCCAAGCTCCTAGCGGGGTCGGGGAGCTGTTTTTT,.,TRBJ2-2,TRBV3-1/TRBV3-2,TRBD2
CASSQGRMNTQYF,TGTGCCAGCAGCCAAGGGAGGATGAATACGCAGTATTTT,.,TRBJ2-3,TRBV3-1/TRBV3-2,.
CASSLAGGTRGDTQYF,TGTGCCAGCAGCTTAGCTGGGGGCACCAGGGGAGATACGCAGTATTTT,.,TRBJ2-3,TRBV11-2,.
CASSEGGSVPEAFF,TGTGCCAGCAGTGAAGGGGGCAGCGTACCTGAAGCTTTCTTT,.,TRBJ1-1,TRBV6-1,.
CASSPQGVDNSPLHF,TGCGCCAGCAGCCCACAGGGAGTTGATAATTCACCCCTCCACTTT,.,TRBJ1-6,TRBV5-1,.
CASSLDRGESGFSYNEQFF,TGTGCCAGCAGCTTAGATCGGGGTGAGAGCGGGTTCTCCTACAATGAGCAGTTCTTC,.,TRBJ2-1,TRBV13,.
CASSPYPTGDYNEQFF,TGTGCCAGCAGTCCCTACCCGACAGGGGACTACAATGAGCAGTTCTTC,.,TRBJ2-1,TRBV28,TRBD1
CASSSRLTGVEQYF,TGTGCCAGTAGTAGTCGACTCACAGGGGTCGAGCAGTACTTC,.,TRBJ2-7,TRBV19,TRBD1
CASSETGVPLLNQPQHF,TGTGCCAGCAGTGAAACAGGGGTCCCACTCCTCAATCAGCCCCAGCATTTT,.,TRBJ1-5,TRBV6-1,TRBD1
CASSYSGLDSEQYF,TGTGCCAGCAGTTACTCGGGTCTTGACAGCGAGCAGTACTTC,many,TRBJ2-7,TRBV6-6,.
CASSQELAGGPDTQYF,TGTGCCAGCAGCCAAGAACTAGCGGGGGGGCCAGATACGCAGTATTTT,.,TRBJ2-3,TRBV4-2,TRBD2
CAWSVPPSEAFF,TGTGCCTGGAGTGTACCACCCAGTGAAGCTTTCTTT,.,TRBJ1-1,TRBV30,.
CASSLGPAGEGNTQYF,TGTGCCAGCAGCTTAGGCCCAGCGGGGGAGGGGAATACGCAGTATTTT,.,TRBJ2-3,TRBV7-2,TRBD2
CASSSLTEAFF,TGTGCCAGCAGTTCCCTCACTGAAGCTTTCTTT,.,TRBJ1-1,TRBV28,.
CASSQDLAALNIQYF,TGTGCCAGCAGCCAAGATCTGGCGGCCCTAAACATTCAGTACTTC,.,TRBJ2-4,TRBV3-1/TRBV3-2,.
CASSLIQRGQETQYF,TGTGCCAGCAGCTTAATCCAGCGGGGGCAAGAGACCCAGTACTTC,.,TRBJ2-5,TRBV7-2,TRBD2
CASRNSYNEKLFF,TGTGCCAGCAGGAACAGCTATAATGAAAAACTGTTTTTT,.,TRBJ1-4,TRBV12-3/TRBV12-4,.
CASSSGGTPNVLTF,TGTGCCAGCAGCTCGGGTGGGACTCCCAACGTCCTGACTTTC,once,TRBJ2-6,TRBV5-6,.
CASSPQADYGYTF,TGTGCCAGCAGCCCCCAAGCGGACTATGGCTACACCTTC,.,TRBJ1-2,TRBV9,.
CAQGDTEAFF,TGTGCCCAGGGGGACACTGAAGCTTTCTTT,.,TRBJ1-1,TRBV7-9,TRBD1
CARSSGQAYEQYF,TGTGCCCGCAGCTCCGGACAGGCCTACGAGCAGTACTTC,.,TRBJ2-7,TRBV5-4,TRBD1
CASSFQTEAFF,TGTGCCAGCAGCTTCCAAACTGAAGCTTTCTTT,.,TRBJ1-1,TRBV11-1,.
CASSFPQGARIYTDTQYF,TGTGCCAGCAGCTTCCCCCAGGGGGCCAGGATATACACAGATACGCAGTATTTT,.,TRBJ2-3,TRBV7-2,TRBD1
CASSLKSGGNYGYTF,TGTGCCAGCAGCTTAAAATCAGGGGGCAACTATGGCTACACCTTC,once,TRBJ1-2,TRBV7-9,TRBD1
CASKAGGETQYF,TGTGCCAGCAAAGCGGGGGGGGAGACCCAGTACTTC,.,TRBJ2-5,TRBV28,TRBD2
CASSLGGGSNQPQHF,TGTGCCAGCAGCTTAGGGGGAGGGAGCAATCAGCCCCAGCATTTT,.,TRBJ1-5,TRBV7-8,.
CASSEGSFPGYEQYF,TGTGCCAGCAGTGAAGGGTCCTTCCCCGGGTACGAGCAGTACTTC,.,TRBJ2-7,TRBV2,.
CASSRGMGNQPQHF,TGTGCCAGCAGCAGGGGCATGGGCAATCAGCCCCAGCATTTT,.,TRBJ1-5,TRBV27,.
CASSQKTLRNEKLFF,TGTGCCAGCAGCCAAAAAACACTACGTAATGAAAAACTGTTTTTT,.,TRBJ1-4,TRBV3-1/TRBV3-2,.
CASSIVPGQSYEQYF,TGTGCCAGTAGTATAGTTCCGGGTCAGTCCTACGAGCAGTACTTC,few,TRBJ2-7,TRBV19,.
CASSLSPGSYGYTF,TGTGCCAGCAGTTTATCCCCAGGTTCCTATGGCTACACCTTC,.,TRBJ1-2,TRBV27,.
CASIPPGGYGYTF,TGTGCCAGCATACCCCCGGGGGGCTATGGCTACACCTTC,.,TRBJ1-2,TRBV28,.
CASSESYRGRNTEAFF,TGCGCCAGCAGTGAATCTTACAGGGGTAGGAACACTGAAGCTTTCTTT,.,TRBJ1-1,TRBV10-1,TRBD1
CASRGDSYGYTF,TGTGCCAGCAGGGGGGACAGCTATGGCTACACCTTC,once,TRBJ1-2,TRBV2,TRBD1